One and the same sample provided the 14 T cell receptor beta chains below, sequenced in a study of T cells in Graves' hyperthyroidism and ophthalmopathy (dated by TCRdb to the late 2010s). Library preparation employed multiplex PCR. This sample was sequenced with an Illumina HiSeq 2000. The TCR beta CDR3 regions were amplified from RNA transcripts. For the first round of RT-PCR on the TCR CDR3, the HTBI primer set was used together with the Qiagen OneStep RT-PCR kit. The public reads were reanalyzed by TCRdb: fastp trimming at Q25, MiXCR alignment, in-frame beta chains only. Rows with a matching CDR3 protein are joined into one entry that keeps the most common DNA and genes. Across this sample there are about 210,000 distinct CDR3 sequences, with roughly a sixth seen only once. The leading ten clones occupy 50% of the sample. Source material: blood. These receptors originate from a middle-aged man with Graves' hyperthyroidism.

The gene calls are TRBV5-1 and TRBJ2-5; 8 bases match TRBD2. Trimming at V came to 0 bases and at J to 2 bases, leaving 3 bases not matched to a gene. The CDR3 sequence is 15 residues long. Per the germline V gene, CDR1 is SGHRS and CDR2 is YFSETQ. In DNA form, the CDR3 reads TGCGCCAGCAGCTTGGAGCCTAGCGGGCAAGAGACCCAGTACTTC. Encoded protein: CASSLEPSGQETQYF.

This clonotype was counted ten times or more. The CDR3 is CASSTPRQGNYGYTF. The CDR3 bases are TGTGCCAGCAGTACCCCTAGACAGGGGAACTATGGCTACACCTTC. The chain joins TRBV6-1 to TRBJ1-2; 8 positions match TRBD1. In germline, CDR1 is MNHNS, CDR2 SASEGT. This CDR3 has 15 residues. The junction had 7 bases not matched to a gene; V was cut back by 5 bases and J by 2 bases.

Note on this clonotype: A much larger clone differs from this one at a single base, so this may be a read error. The gene calls are TRBV20-1 and TRBJ2-1; TRBD1 matches at 11 bases. Trimming at V came to 3 bases and at J to 8 bases, leaving 9 bases not matched to a gene. Per germline, CDR1 DFQATT and CDR2 SNEGSKA (reference sequence). This CDR3 comprises 15 residues. CDR3 amino acids: CSARGGTGGRDEQFF. The DNA for the CDR3 is TGCAGTGCTAGGGGGGGGACAGGGGGTCGGGATGAGCAGTTCTTC.

This clonotype was found a few times. The V and J genes are TRBV12-3 or TRBV12-4 and TRBJ1-5; TRBD1 matches 10 bases. This CDR3 comprises 16 residues. V shed 5 bases, J shed 4 bases, and the junction held 8 bases outside the gene matches. The CDR3 loop reads CASSNRDRGPNQPQHF. CDR3 coding DNA: TGTGCCAGCAGTAACCGGGACAGGGGACCGAATCAGCCCCAGCATTTT.

The chain has TRBV19 and TRBJ2-3, with TRBD1 as a possible D gene (5 bases). Trimming pared 2 bases from V and 4 bases from J, leaving 10 bases between. Germline-derived CDR1 and CDR2 are LNHDA and SQIVND (reference sequence). The CDR3 consists of 14 residues. The CDR3 nucleotides read TGTGCCAGTAGTATATCCAGGGCGGCAGATACGCAGTATTTT. It specifies CASSISRAADTQYF.

This clonotype has ten or more counts. This chain connects TRBV20-1 to TRBJ2-7; D is tentatively TRBD1 or TRBD2 (5 bases each). The CDR3 extends over 13 amino acids. V lost 6 bases to trimming and J lost 0 bases, with 12 bases between them. Per germline, CDR1 DFQATT and CDR2 SNEGSKA (reference sequence). Here the CDR3 DNA reads TGCAGTGCGGGGACGGTCAGCTCCTACGAGCAGTACTTC. It specifies CSAGTVSSYEQYF.

Turning to this clonotype: The junction departs from germline at one end; a sequencing error may be responsible. The V gene is TRBV2, the J gene TRBJ1-2, with D hard to call. CDR1 and CDR2 from the germline V gene are SNHLY and FYNNEI. The CDR3 sequence is 11 residues long. DNA for the CDR3: TGTGTCAGCAGTGGCCAGGCTGGCTACACCTTC. It encodes CVSSGQAGYTF.

This clonotype has just one count. This chain uses TRBV3-1 with TRBJ2-7, with a possible D match to TRBD1 (5 bases). CDR3 length: 15 amino acids. In germline, CDR1 is LGHDT, CDR2 YNNKEL (reference sequence). V dropped 1 base and J dropped 2 bases, with 12 bases sitting between them. The CDR3 protein is CASSQGVQGAYEQYF. The CDR3 DNA reads TGTGCCAGCAGCCAAGGAGTCCAGGGTGCCTACGAGCAGTACTTC.

This clonotype was observed many times. CDR3 region: CASSKGLAGITDTQYF. CDR3 DNA: TGTGCCAGCAGCAAGGGACTAGCGGGAATCACAGATACGCAGTATTTT. The chain is built from TRBV7-9 and TRBJ2-3, with 13 positions matching TRBD2. This CDR3 comprises 16 residues. The V gene end was trimmed by 5 bases and the J gene end by 2 bases; junction bases not matched to a gene: 4. Germline loops: CDR1 SEHNR, CDR2 FQNEAQ (reference sequence).

At least ten counts were recorded for this clonotype. This chain uses TRBV28 with TRBJ2-7, with 8 nucleotides matching TRBD2. The CDR3 loop spans 13 amino acids. The V gene end was trimmed by 4 bases and the J gene end by 5 bases; junction bases not matched to a gene: 4. From germline, CDR1 is MDHEN and CDR2 SYDVKM. The CDR3 loop reads CASSSSGGDEQYF. CDR3 DNA: TGTGCCAGCAGTTCGTCGGGAGGGGACGAGCAGTACTTC.

There are many counts of this clonotype. The CDR3 DNA reads TGTGCCTGGAGTTCGACAGGCTTAGTCAATGGCTACACCTTC. Protein sequence: CAWSSTGLVNGYTF. V gene TRBV30 combines with J gene TRBJ1-2; TRBD1 is a possible D gene (6 bases). This CDR3 has 14 residues. Trimming pared 2 bases from V and 6 bases from J, leaving 16 bases between. The germline CDR1 and CDR2 sequences are GTSNPN and SVGIG (reference sequence). Full variable domain (missing parts from reference TRBV30 and TRBJ1-2): SQTIHQWPATLVQPVGSPLSLECTVEGTSNPNLYWYRQAAGRGLQLLFYSVGIGQISSEVPQNLSASRPQDRQFILSSKKLLLSDSGFYLCAWSSTGLVNGYTFGSGTRLTVV.

As concerns this clonotype: The junction departs from germline at one end; a sequencing error may be responsible. The chain employs TRBV7-2 and TRBJ1-6, with D hard to call. The V gene's germline CDR1 is SGHTA and CDR2 FQGNSA. CDR3 length: 12 residues. This chain's CDR3 is CASSLYFSPHHF. The CDR3 DNA follows: TGTGCCAGCAGCTTATATTTTTCACCCCACCACTTT. The complete variable domain, with remaining parts taken from reference TRBV7-2 and TRBJ1-6, reads GAGVSQSPSNKVTEKGKDVELRCDPISGHTALYWYRQSLGQGLEFLIYFQGNSAPDKSGLPSDRFSAERTGGSVSTLTIQRTQQEDSAVYLCASSLYFSPHHFGNGTRLTVT.

As to this clonotype: This may stem from a read error, because a much larger clone lies one nucleotide away. The genes are TRBV4-2 and TRBJ2-3; no firm D call. The germline V gene has CDR1 LGHNA and CDR2 YNFKEQ. This CDR3 spans 12 amino acids. The CDR3 sequence: CASSQGTDAQYF. Here the CDR3 DNA reads TGTGCCAGCAGCCAAGGTACAGATGCGCAGTATTTT.

This clonotype was recorded at least ten times. This rearrangement joins TRBV30 to TRBJ1-3; the D gene is possibly TRBD1 (6 bases). The CDR3 is 15 residues long. CDR1 is GTSNPN and CDR2 is SVGIG in the germline V gene (reference sequence). The germline V and J ends were trimmed by 3 bases and 0 bases, with 12 bases remaining between them. For the CDR3, the DNA is TGTGCCTGGAGACCCGGGACATACTCTGGAAACACCATATATTTT. This codes for CAWRPGTYSGNTIYF.